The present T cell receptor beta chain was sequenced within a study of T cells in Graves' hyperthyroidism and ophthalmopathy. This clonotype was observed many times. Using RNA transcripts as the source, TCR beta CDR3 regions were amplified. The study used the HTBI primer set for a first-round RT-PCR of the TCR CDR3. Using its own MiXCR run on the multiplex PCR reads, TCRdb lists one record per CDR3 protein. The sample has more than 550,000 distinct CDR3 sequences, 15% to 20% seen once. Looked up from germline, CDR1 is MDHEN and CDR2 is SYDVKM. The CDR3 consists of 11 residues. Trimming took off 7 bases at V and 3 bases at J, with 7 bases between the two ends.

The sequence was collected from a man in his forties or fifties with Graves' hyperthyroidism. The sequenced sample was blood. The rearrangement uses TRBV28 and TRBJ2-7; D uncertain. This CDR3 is CASKGGYEQYF. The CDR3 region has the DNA TGTGCCAGCAAAGGCGGCTACGAGCAGTACTTC.